A single sample gave rise to the 26 T cell receptor beta chains below, sequenced in a study of regulatory T cells in long-lasting Graves disease. Time point given: newly diagnosed GD, antithyroid drugs for less than 3 months. The TCR library was prepared using RNA isolated from PBMCs. With iRepertoire HTBI primers and Arm-PCR of CDR3 regions, TCR beta libraries were built. TCRdb re-called the multiplex PCR reads with MiXCR, one entry per CDR3 protein. The table has under 700,000 distinct CDR3 sequences, about 15% seen once. These data also featured in a second study, about T cells in Graves' hyperthyroidism and ophthalmopathy.

The source was peripheral blood mononuclear cells (PBMCs), collected at new diagnosis, from a patient treated with antithyroid drugs. The receptors originated from a woman in her forties or fifties with Graves disease.

This clonotype came up many times. The chain is built from TRBV29-1 and TRBJ1-5, with TRBD1 identical over 10 bases. The CDR3 has 13 amino acids. Germline assignment: CDR1 SQVTM and CDR2 ANQGSEA. With V trimmed by 6 bases and J by 2 bases, 1 base remained unmatched. Here the CDR3 DNA reads TGCAGCGTCGGGACAGGGGGCAATCAGCCCCAGCATTTT. This gives the protein CSVGTGGNQPQHF.

About this clonotype: Just one base apart from a much larger clone, this may be a read error. The rearrangement joins TRBV6-1 to TRBJ1-6; D not certain. This CDR3 comprises 15 residues. V dropped 0 bases and J dropped 14 bases, with 17 bases sitting between them. Germline V gene lookup returns CDR1 MNHNS and CDR2 SASEGT. The CDR3 sequence: CASSEASRVWESLHF. As DNA, the CDR3 is TGTGCCAGCAGTGAAGCGTCGCGTGTCTGGGAATCCCTCCACTTT.

This clonotype showed up many times. The chain uses TRBV12-3 or TRBV12-4 and TRBJ2-1; 9 bases align to TRBD1. CDR3 length: 14 residues. The ends lost 6 bases at V and 7 bases at J; junction bases unmatched: 7. CDR3 nucleotides: TGTGCCAGCAGCGGCGGGACAGGGAGAAATGAGCAGTTCTTC. Its translation: CASSGGTGRNEQFF.

This clonotype was seen many times. V usage is TRBV6-1 and J usage is TRBJ1-1; D is unresolved. Germline CDR1 and CDR2: MNHNS and SASEGT. The CDR3 is made up of 12 amino acids. Trimming removed 2 bases from V and 4 bases from J, with 5 bases in between. CDR3 protein: CASSESFTEAFF. The CDR3 DNA follows: TGTGCCAGCAGTGAATCATTCACTGAAGCTTTCTTT.

Turning to this clonotype: No DNA is shown, since the ends of the CDR3 on it are uncertain; the CDR3 is the one TCRdb lists. This chain connects TRBV24-1 to TRBJ1-2; the D call of TRBD1 is as the table states it, not checked on the DNA. Per the germline V gene, CDR1 is KGHDR and CDR2 is SFDVKD. The CDR3 totals 15 residues, both ends included. The chain's CDR3 is CATSGEQGVGYGNTF.

This clonotype was counted ten times or more. This chain joins TRBV27 and TRBJ1-2, with D possibly being TRBD1 (5 bases). From germline, CDR1 is MNHEY and CDR2 SMNVEV (reference sequence). V was shortened by 7 bases and J by 8 bases, with 23 bases between the two germline ends. The CDR3 runs to 15 residues. The CDR3 is CASTLTGSTRGGYTF. DNA for the CDR3: TGTGCCAGCACACTTACGGGGTCTACCCGGGGGGGCTACACCTTC.

This clonotype was picked up many times. The chain employs TRBV2 and TRBJ2-1, with no clear D. From germline, CDR1 is SNHLY and CDR2 FYNNEI. The CDR3 consists of 12 residues. V lost 6 bases, J lost 9 bases, and 12 bases lay in between. CDR3 region: CASSEQVGEQFF. CDR3 DNA sequence: TGTGCCAGCAGCGAGCAGGTCGGTGAGCAGTTCTTC.

CDR3 DNA: TGCGCCAGCAGCGCCTCGGGACAGACCTACGAGCAGTACTTC. This translates into CASSASGQTYEQYF. The chain links TRBV5-1 to TRBJ2-7, with 7 bases lining up with TRBD1. The CDR3 totals 14 residues. Germline V CDR1 and CDR2: SGHRS, YFSETQ. Germline trimming cut 4 bases from V and 2 bases from J; bases unmatched to any gene: 6.

This clonotype was found many times. The chain combines TRBV5-1 with TRBJ2-5; D remains ambiguous. The CDR3 runs 14 residues. V was cut by 2 bases and J by 5 bases, with 13 bases left in between. Germline CDR1 SGHRS, CDR2 YFSETQ. CDR3 DNA sequence: TGCGCCAGCAGCTTAAGATTCCCCACGGAGACCCAGTACTTC. This codes for CASSLRFPTETQYF.

The rearrangement joins TRBV7-9 to TRBJ2-7; perhaps TRBD1 as D (6 bases). Trimming left V 7 bases short and J 3 bases short, with 13 bases between. CDR3 length equals 13 residues. CDR1 SEHNR and CDR2 FQNEAQ come from the germline V gene (reference sequence). The CDR3: CASTNWDNYEQYF. The CDR3 bases are TGTGCCAGCACTAACTGGGACAACTACGAGCAGTACTTC. The variable domain in full, completed from reference TRBV7-9 and TRBJ2-7, reads DTGVSQNPRHKITKRGQNVTFRCDPISEHNRLYWYRQTLGQGPEFLTYFQNEAQLEKSRLLSDRFSAERPKGSFSTLEIQRTEQGDSAMYLCASTNWDNYEQYFGPGTRLTVT.

The chain recombines TRBV27 with TRBJ2-7; D is uncertain. V was pared by 5 bases and J by 0 bases, with 5 bases between. This CDR3 has 12 amino acids. Per germline, CDR1 MNHEY and CDR2 SMNVEV (reference sequence). This CDR3 is CASSMSSYEQYF. CDR3 nucleotides: TGTGCCAGCAGTATGTCCTCCTACGAGCAGTACTTC.

The genes are TRBV30 and TRBJ1-6; D remains ambiguous. This CDR3 is built from 14 residues. The germline V and J ends were trimmed by 4 bases and 10 bases, with 17 bases remaining between them. Germline-derived CDR1 and CDR2 are GTSNPN and SVGIG (reference sequence). The CDR3 nucleotides read TGTGCCTGGACCGAGGTGGCGTACGGGTCACCCCTCCACTTT. Amino acid sequence: CAWTEVAYGSPLHF.

Of note for this clonotype: A far more abundant clone sits one base away, making this likely a read error. The conserved closing phenylalanine or tryptophan is absent in this CDR3, likely reflecting a read error. The J gene is TRBJ2-1, the V gene TRBV7-2; D remains ambiguous. The J call could be wrong; TRBJ2-5 is a better fit for the DNA end. CDR3 length: 13 residues. Germline lookup yields CDR1 SGHTA and CDR2 FQGNSA. The CDR3 here is CASSLMMGETQYL. The CDR3 DNA reads as TGTGCCAGCAGCTTAATGATGGGAGAGACCCAGTACTTG.

This clonotype was detected ten times or more. CDR3: CAREDRKDYNEQFF. The CDR3 DNA reads as TGTGCCAGGGAGGACAGGAAGGATTACAATGAGCAGTTCTTC. The chain is built from TRBV12-3 or TRBV12-4 and TRBJ2-1; 7 bases align to TRBD1. The length of the CDR3 is 14 residues. With 9 bases clipped from V and 4 bases from J, the junction kept 9 bases outside the gene matches.

This clonotype was recorded at least ten times. CDR3 region: CASSPSRGEKLFF. The CDR3 DNA reads TGTGCCAGCAGCCCAAGTCGGGGGGAAAAACTGTTTTTT. J is TRBJ1-4 and V is TRBV16, with D possibly matching TRBD1 (5 bases). The CDR3 sequence is 13 residues long. CDR1 is KGHSY and CDR2 is FQNENV in the germline V gene. V lost 4 bases to trimming and J lost 8 bases, with 11 bases between them. Based on the CDR3 plus reference TRBV16 and TRBJ1-4, the full variable domain is GEEVAQTPKHLVRGEGQKAKLYCAPIKGHSYVFWYQQVLKNEFKFLISFQNENVFDETGMPKERFSAKCLPNSPCSLEIQATKLEDSAVYFCASSPSRGEKLFFGSGTQLSVL.

This clonotype was seen a few times. The chain links TRBV9 to TRBJ2-5; possible D gene TRBD2, 6 bases. V lost 4 bases and J lost 3, with 16 bases in between. The CDR3 totals 15 residues. The germline gives CDR1 SGDLS, CDR2 YYNGEE. The CDR3 spells CASSPGGRGEETQYF. The CDR3 coding sequence is TGTGCCAGCAGCCCCGGGGGTCGGGGCGAAGAGACCCAGTACTTC. The full variable domain, in which reference TRBV9 and TRBJ2-5 provide the parts outside the CDR3, is DSGVTQTPKHLITATGQRVTLRCSPRSGDLSVYWYQQSLDQGLQFLIQYYNGEERAKGNILERFSAQQFPDLHSELNLSSLELGDSALYFCASSPGGRGEETQYFGPGTRLLVL.

This sequence joins TRBV30 and TRBJ1-3; 11 bases align to TRBD1. Germline lookup yields CDR1 GTSNPN and CDR2 SVGIG (reference sequence). Unmatched junction bases numbered 0, after V lost 3 bases and J lost 2 bases. The CDR3 is 14 amino acids. Here the CDR3 DNA reads TGTGCCTGGAGGGACAGGGGGCCTGGAAACACCATATATTTT. This encodes CAWRDRGPGNTIYF. The full variable domain, with the rest looked up from reference TRBV30 and TRBJ1-3, is SQTIHQWPATLVQPVGSPLSLECTVEGTSNPNLYWYRQAAGRGLQLLFYSVGIGQISSEVPQNLSASRPQDRQFILSSKKLLLSDSGFYLCAWRDRGPGNTIYFGEGSWLTVV.

The CDR3 region is CASSIDFGTILEGQPQHF. The DNA of the CDR3 is TGTGCCAGTAGTATTGATTTCGGGACAATTTTAGAAGGCCAGCCCCAGCATTTT. This sequence joins TRBV19 and TRBJ1-5, with a weak D call TRBD1 (6 bases). The V end lost 3 bases, the J end lost 7 bases, and 25 bases lay between the germline ends. The CDR3 has 18 amino acids. Germline loops: CDR1 LNHDA, CDR2 SQIVND (reference sequence).

This clonotype was observed a single time. The chain employs TRBV11-2 and TRBJ1-1; 7 positions match TRBD1. The CDR3 loop spans 15 amino acids. V was clipped by 4 bases and J by 1 base; unmatched bases: 6. CDR1 and CDR2 from the germline V gene are SGHAT and FQNNGV. The CDR3 region is CASSWGRGRNTEAFF. The CDR3 bases are TGTGCCAGCAGCTGGGGGAGGGGGCGGAACACTGAAGCTTTCTTT.

This clonotype appeared many times. The V gene is TRBV6-1, the J gene TRBJ1-4; D call uncertain. Germline CDR1 and CDR2: MNHNS and SASEGT. This CDR3 region has 12 residues. Trimming pared 6 bases from V and 10 bases from J, leaving 12 bases between. CDR3 nucleotides: TGTGCCAGCAGGGGAGGCTTGGGAAAACTGTTTTTT. Translating gives CASRGGLGKLFF.

In this sample, this clonotype turned up many times. The chain recombines TRBV20-1 with TRBJ2-3; D is ambiguous. Trimming left V 0 bases short and J 6 bases short, with 19 bases between. The germline V gene encodes CDR1 DFQATT and CDR2 SNEGSKA (reference sequence). CDR3 length: 16 amino acids. The CDR3 spells CSARDDQRLMIDTQYF. CDR3 in DNA: TGCAGTGCTAGAGATGACCAACGACTGATGATCGATACGCAGTATTTT.

This clonotype was counted only a few times. The chain couples TRBV2 to TRBJ2-3; no definite D call. The CDR3 totals 14 residues. Germline V gives CDR1 SNHLY, CDR2 FYNNEI. V was cut by 6 bases and J by 0 bases, with 10 bases left in between. CDR3 nucleotides: TGTGCCAGCAGCTTGGGTTATAGCACAGATACGCAGTATTTT. It codes for CASSLGYSTDTQYF.

The CDR3 protein is CASSRRDDTEAFF. CDR3 DNA: TGTGCCAGCAGCCGTAGGGACGACACTGAAGCTTTCTTT. The gene calls are TRBV7-9 and TRBJ1-1, with D tentatively TRBD1 (5 bases). CDR1 is SEHNR and CDR2 is FQNEAQ in the germline V gene (reference sequence). V lost 5 bases and J 3 bases, leaving 10 bases between the germline ends. The CDR3 is 13 residues long.

This clonotype was detected many times. The rearrangement joins TRBV7-9 to TRBJ2-7; the match to TRBD1 covers 8 bases. Per the germline V gene, CDR1 is SEHNR and CDR2 is FQNEAQ (reference sequence). The CDR3 has 14 residues. The V segment lost 4 bases and the J segment 3 bases; nucleotides outside the gene matches: 5. The CDR3 spells CASSSGDRFYEQYF. The CDR3 nucleotides are TGTGCCAGCAGCTCAGGGGACAGGTTCTACGAGCAGTACTTC.

This clonotype occurred many times. The genes are TRBV6-1 and TRBJ2-3; 9 bases line up with TRBD2. The CDR3 sequence is 16 residues long. CDR1 and CDR2 from the germline V gene are MNHNS and SASEGT. The J segment lost 1 base and the V segment lost 2 bases, leaving 4 bases of the junction unmatched. The CDR3 region is CASSEWLAGRTDTQYF. The CDR3, as DNA: TGTGCCAGCAGTGAATGGCTAGCGGGGCGCACAGATACGCAGTATTTT.

V and J are TRBV2 and TRBJ2-3, with D maybe TRBD2 (7 bases). V was cut by 7 bases and J by 4 bases, with 15 bases left in between. The germline V gene encodes CDR1 SNHLY and CDR2 FYNNEI. The CDR3 loop spans 14 amino acids. CDR3 coding DNA: TGTGCCAGCAAAGGGGGGGTTCACGCAGATACGCAGTATTTT. Residues: CASKGGVHADTQYF. Using reference TRBV2 and TRBJ2-3 for the parts outside the CDR3, the full variable domain is EPEVTQTPSHQVTQMGQEVILRCVPISNHLYFYWYRQILGQKVEFLVSFYNNEISEKSEIFDDQFSVERPDGSNFTLKIRSTKLEDSAMYFCASKGGVHADTQYFGPGTRLTVL.